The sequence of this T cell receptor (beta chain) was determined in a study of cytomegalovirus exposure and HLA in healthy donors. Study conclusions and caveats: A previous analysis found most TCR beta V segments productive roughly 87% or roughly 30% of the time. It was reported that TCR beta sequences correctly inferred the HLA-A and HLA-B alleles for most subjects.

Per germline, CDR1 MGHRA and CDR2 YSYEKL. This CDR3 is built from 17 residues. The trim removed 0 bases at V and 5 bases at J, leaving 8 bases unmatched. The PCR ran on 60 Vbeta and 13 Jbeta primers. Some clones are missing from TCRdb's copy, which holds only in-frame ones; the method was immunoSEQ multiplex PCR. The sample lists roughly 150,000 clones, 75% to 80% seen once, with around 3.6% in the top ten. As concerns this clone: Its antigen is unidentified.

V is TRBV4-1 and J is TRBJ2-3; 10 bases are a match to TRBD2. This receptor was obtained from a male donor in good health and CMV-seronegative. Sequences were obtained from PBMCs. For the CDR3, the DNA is TGCGCCAGCAGCCAAGAGCAAGCGGGGGGGCGTGGAGATACGCAGTATTTT. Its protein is CASSQEQAGGRGDTQYF.